This TCR beta chain was observed in a study of shared clonotypes between healthy human individuals. CDR3 length: 16 amino acids. V was pared by 4 bases and J by 10 bases, with 14 bases of the junction left unmatched. CDR1 and CDR2 (germline): LNHDA, SQIVND (reference sequence). Researchers divided each subset's genomic DNA evenly across several immunoSEQ plates. Clones were sequenced by immunoSEQ multiplex PCR, and TCRdb holds only the in-frame ones, with some missing. The sample includes hundreds of thousands of clones, around 80% of them seen just once. The V call is TRBV19, the J call TRBJ2-1; 9 bases line up with TRBD2. The receptor's source is a woman aged 40 to 50 in good health. Some clones in this sample may be carry-over from other donors' samples. Sequenced: PBMCs. The CDR3 reads CASSSQVWRGGKEQFF. For the CDR3, the DNA is TGTGCCAGTAGTAGCCAGGTGTGGCGGGGGGGAAAAGAGCAGTTCTTC.